The sequence of this TCR beta chain was determined in a study of pediatric ulcerative colitis. Study-wide results and caveats: A couple of rectal CDR3 clonotypes occurred in all ulcerative colitis patients. Ulcerative colitis patients shared more blood-rectal clones than controls.

The CDR3 sequence is 16 residues long. Germline V lookup: CDR1 SNHLY, CDR2 FYNNEI. V gave up 5 bases and J gave up 3 bases; unmatched junction bases: 7. The rectum was sampled with one to two pinch biopsies at colonoscopy. Sequencing was at survey level. Some clones are missing from TCRdb's copy, which holds only in-frame ones; the method was immunoSEQ multiplex PCR. The sample includes 30,000 or so clones, 80% to 90% of them seen just once. With regard to this clone: Antigen: not known.

This sequence joins TRBV2 and TRBJ1-5, with TRBD1 matching 10 bases. The source is a boy aged 5 to 17 with mild ulcerative colitis. Sequencing used gut tissue. The CDR3 reads CASSHSGTGANQPQHF. Written as DNA, the CDR3 is TGTGCCAGCAGTCACTCCGGGACAGGGGCCAATCAGCCCCAGCATTTT.